Listed below are T cell receptor beta chains from one sample, sequenced in a study of molecular identifiers for immune sequencing clone quantification. TCRdb reprocessed the PCR reads with MiXCR, giving one entry per CDR3 protein. The table lists about 97,000 distinct CDR3 sequences, approximately 24% of them singletons, with roughly 1% in the top ten. The sample taken for sequencing was naive CD8+ T cells from blood, with Jurkat cell RNA spiked in. The receptors shown here come from a human donor in good health. Some libraries in this study had Jurkat cell RNA spiked in. CDR3s include the opening cysteine and the closing phenylalanine or tryptophan. The D gene is left open where the match is weak. The listing skips clone size in some rows; elsewhere it reads once, few, many or a size class.

d_gene,v_gene,abundance,j_gene,CDR3aa,CDR3nt
TRBD1,TRBV14,NA,TRBJ2-1,CASSQGTGSYNEQFF,TGTGCCAGCAGCCAAGGGACAGGGTCCTACAATGAGCAGTTCTTC
NA,TRBV4-2,many,TRBJ1-5,CASSQGRVGNQPQHF,TGTGCCAGCAGCCAAGGCAGGGTTGGCAATCAGCCCCAGCATTTT
NA,TRBV12-3/TRBV12-4,few,TRBJ1-1,CASSPGGTEAFF,TGTGCCAGCAGCCCCGGGGGGACTGAAGCTTTCTTT
TRBD1,TRBV29-1,many,TRBJ2-7,CSVEGQGAVNEQYF,TGCAGCGTTGAAGGACAGGGAGCTGTCAACGAGCAGTACTTC
TRBD1,TRBV29-1,few,TRBJ2-7,CSVETGTAGTMNEQYF,TGCAGCGTCGAGACGGGGACAGCCGGGACAATGAACGAGCAGTACTTC
NA,TRBV4-1,NA,TRBJ2-7,CASSQDDLEYEQYF,TGCGCCAGCAGCCAAGACGATTTAGAGTACGAGCAGTACTTC
NA,TRBV5-4,many,TRBJ1-5,CASSLGGSDQPQHF,TGTGCCAGCAGCTTGGGAGGTTCCGATCAGCCCCAGCATTTT
NA,TRBV20-1,NA,TRBJ2-1,CSATVAGVYEQFF,TGCAGTGCTACAGTGGCAGGGGTCTATGAGCAGTTCTTC
TRBD1,TRBV15,many,TRBJ1-5,CATSSHQGGNQPQHF,TGTGCCACCAGCAGTCACCAGGGGGGCAATCAGCCCCAGCATTTT
NA,TRBV25-1,NA,TRBJ2-1,CASSGPGTQIVGPNEQFF,TGTGCCAGCAGTGGACCCGGGACTCAAATTGTTGGGCCTAATGAGCAGTTCTTC
TRBD2,TRBV7-2,many,TRBJ2-1,CASSLPTSGRTYNEQFF,TGTGCCAGCAGCCTCCCGACTAGCGGGAGAACCTACAATGAGCAGTTCTTC
NA,TRBV4-3,NA,TRBJ2-7,CASSQVRWGSAQYF,TGCGCCAGCAGCCAAGTCAGGTGGGGCTCCGCGCAGTACTTC
NA,TRBV6-2/TRBV6-3,many,TRBJ2-7,CASSIGVEDEQYF,TGTGCCAGCAGTATCGGGGTAGAGGACGAGCAGTACTTC
TRBD2,TRBV25-1,many,TRBJ2-5,CASSLTSGAQETQYF,TGTGCCAGCAGCTTGACTAGCGGGGCCCAAGAGACCCAGTACTTC
NA,TRBV7-9,many,TRBJ2-7,CASSPPDRLEQYF,TGTGCCAGCAGCCCTCCCGACAGGCTCGAGCAGTACTTC
NA,TRBV7-2,few,TRBJ1-1,CASSFRTGLRTEAFF,TGTGCCAGCAGCTTCCGAACAGGGCTTAGAACTGAAGCTTTCTTT
TRBD1,TRBV28,many,TRBJ2-1,CASSVSPGQRINEQFF,TGTGCCAGCAGCGTTTCCCCGGGACAGAGAATCAATGAGCAGTTCTTC
NA,TRBV29-1,many,TRBJ2-7,CSVGTDSYEQYF,TGCAGCGTGGGGACTGACTCCTACGAGCAGTACTTC
TRBD2,TRBV9,many,TRBJ2-3,CASSARAGENTDTQYF,TGTGCCAGCAGCGCAAGAGCGGGGGAAAACACAGATACGCAGTATTTT
NA,TRBV12-3/TRBV12-4,many,TRBJ2-3,CASSPPTDQRGTDTQYF,TGTGCCAGCAGTCCTCCGACTGACCAGCGGGGCACAGATACGCAGTATTTT
NA,TRBV12-3/TRBV12-4,many,TRBJ2-3,CASSLPPLDTQYF,TGTGCCAGCAGTTTACCGCCTTTAGATACGCAGTATTTT
TRBD2,TRBV12-5,NA,TRBJ2-7,CASGPRTSGRDERYF,TGTGCTAGTGGTCCTCGGACTAGCGGGAGGGACGAGCGGTACTTC
NA,TRBV27,many,TRBJ2-7,CASGPFRYF,TGTGCCAGCGGCCCCTTTCGGTACTTC
NA,TRBV7-6,many,TRBJ2-7,CASSDGQYEQYF,TGTGCCAGCAGCGACGGACAGTACGAGCAGTACTTC
NA,TRBV7-9,many,TRBJ1-4,CASSSERALPEKLFF,TGTGCCAGCAGCTCGGAGCGGGCACTACCTGAAAAACTGTTTTTT
TRBD2,TRBV4-3,medium-sized,TRBJ2-3,CASSPGTSGFTDTQYF,TGCGCCAGCAGCCCGGGTACTAGCGGATTCACAGATACGCAGTATTTT
TRBD1,TRBV20-1,NA,TRBJ2-7,CSAREREALNRGPYEQYF,TGCAGTGCTAGAGAGAGAGAGGCATTAAACAGGGGTCCCTACGAGCAGTACTTC
TRBD2,TRBV28,NA,TRBJ2-7,CASSLRSGGSYEQYF,TGTGCCAGCAGTTTACGGAGCGGGGGGTCCTACGAGCAGTACTTC
NA,TRBV30,many,TRBJ2-7,CAWSVVYEQYF,TGTGCCTGGAGTGTTGTATACGAGCAGTACTTC
TRBD1,TRBV30,many,TRBJ1-1,CAWWDSGTEAFF,TGTGCCTGGTGGGACAGCGGCACTGAAGCTTTCTTT
NA,TRBV5-6,few,TRBJ1-1,CASSLGGGAFF,TGTGCCAGCAGCTTGGGGGGTGGTGCTTTCTTT
NA,TRBV7-9,few,TRBJ1-2,CASSLASSRDGYTF,TGTGCCAGCAGCTTAGCATCCAGCAGAGATGGCTACACCTTC
NA,TRBV7-9,many,TRBJ2-2,CASGFPAGDKNTGELFF,TGTGCCAGCGGATTCCCCGCCGGGGACAAGAACACCGGGGAGCTGTTTTTT
TRBD1,TRBV27,NA,TRBJ1-5,CASSNRGQDQPQHF,TGTGCCAGCAGTAACAGGGGTCAGGATCAGCCCCAGCATTTT
TRBD2,TRBV11-2,NA,TRBJ2-1,CASSYLTSGSSPYNEQFF,TGTGCCAGCAGCTACCTTACTAGCGGGAGTAGCCCCTACAATGAGCAGTTCTTC
TRBD2,TRBV14,few,TRBJ2-1,CASSQDSGTRGSDEQFF,TGTGCCAGCAGCCAAGATAGCGGGACTAGAGGGAGCGATGAGCAGTTCTTC
NA,TRBV9,many,TRBJ1-5,CASSPGGSGQPQHF,TGTGCCAGCAGCCCCGGGGGTAGCGGTCAGCCCCAGCATTTT
NA,TRBV6-1,NA,TRBJ2-1,CASSEAVGTLTTHNEQFF,TGTGCCAGCAGTGAAGCCGTAGGGACACTGACAACTCACAATGAGCAGTTCTTC
NA,TRBV18,few,TRBJ2-7,CASSPPIGDRKVYEQYF,TGTGCCAGCTCACCACCGATCGGGGACCGAAAGGTCTACGAGCAGTACTTC
NA,TRBV6-5,many,TRBJ2-3,CASSYLGARADTQYF,TGTGCCAGCAGTTACTTGGGGGCCAGGGCGGATACGCAGTATTTT
TRBD2,TRBV20-1,many,TRBJ2-3,CSARELAGTDTQYF,TGCAGTGCTAGAGAACTAGCGGGCACAGATACGCAGTATTTT
NA,TRBV14,few,TRBJ2-3,CASSHMRASTDTQYF,TGTGCCAGCAGCCATATGAGGGCTAGCACAGATACGCAGTATTTT
NA,TRBV4-3,many,TRBJ2-1,CASSQDIWAFSYNEQFF,TGCGCCAGCAGCCAAGATATTTGGGCGTTCTCCTACAATGAGCAGTTCTTC
NA,TRBV28,many,TRBJ2-7,CASSFPSPYEQYF,TGTGCCAGCAGTTTCCCTAGCCCCTACGAGCAGTACTTC
NA,TRBV28,NA,TRBJ2-1,CASSFAQGKGYNNEQFF,TGTGCCAGCAGTTTCGCACAGGGCAAAGGATACAACAATGAGCAGTTCTTC
NA,TRBV4-3,many,TRBJ2-7,CASSQGTDTYEQYF,TGCGCCAGCAGCCAAGGAACGGATACCTACGAGCAGTACTTC
TRBD1,TRBV11-3,few,TRBJ2-1,CATRTGENDEQFF,TGTGCCACCCGGACAGGGGAAAACGATGAGCAGTTCTTC
NA,TRBV6-5,many,TRBJ2-2,CASTKVPRNTGELFF,TGTGCCAGCACTAAGGTTCCCAGGAACACCGGGGAGCTGTTTTTT
NA,TRBV4-3,few,TRBJ2-1,CASSQGAGYHNEQFF,TGCGCCAGCAGCCAGGGGGCAGGCTACCACAATGAGCAGTTCTTC
NA,TRBV6-2/TRBV6-3,many,TRBJ2-1,CASSPLDPPWDEQFF,TGTGCCAGCAGTCCCCTGGACCCTCCATGGGATGAGCAGTTCTTC
NA,TRBV27,many,TRBJ2-7,CASGNGGPEQYF,TGTGCCAGCGGTAATGGGGGGCCCGAGCAGTACTTC